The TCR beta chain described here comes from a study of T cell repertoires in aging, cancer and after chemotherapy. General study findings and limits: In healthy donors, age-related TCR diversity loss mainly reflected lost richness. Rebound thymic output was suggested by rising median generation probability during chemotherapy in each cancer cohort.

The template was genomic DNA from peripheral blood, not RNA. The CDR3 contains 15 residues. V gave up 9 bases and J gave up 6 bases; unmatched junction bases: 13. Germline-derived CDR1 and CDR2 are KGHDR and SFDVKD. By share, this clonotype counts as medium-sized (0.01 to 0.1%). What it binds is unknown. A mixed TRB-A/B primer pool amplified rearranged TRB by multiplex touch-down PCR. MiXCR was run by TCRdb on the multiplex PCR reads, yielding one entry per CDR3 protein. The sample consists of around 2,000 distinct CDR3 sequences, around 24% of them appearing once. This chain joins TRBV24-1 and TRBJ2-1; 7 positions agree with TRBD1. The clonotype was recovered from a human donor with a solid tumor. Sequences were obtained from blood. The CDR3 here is CATSRSRDRVNEQFF. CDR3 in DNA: TGTGCCACCTCAAGATCCAGAGACAGGGTCAATGAGCAGTTCTTC.